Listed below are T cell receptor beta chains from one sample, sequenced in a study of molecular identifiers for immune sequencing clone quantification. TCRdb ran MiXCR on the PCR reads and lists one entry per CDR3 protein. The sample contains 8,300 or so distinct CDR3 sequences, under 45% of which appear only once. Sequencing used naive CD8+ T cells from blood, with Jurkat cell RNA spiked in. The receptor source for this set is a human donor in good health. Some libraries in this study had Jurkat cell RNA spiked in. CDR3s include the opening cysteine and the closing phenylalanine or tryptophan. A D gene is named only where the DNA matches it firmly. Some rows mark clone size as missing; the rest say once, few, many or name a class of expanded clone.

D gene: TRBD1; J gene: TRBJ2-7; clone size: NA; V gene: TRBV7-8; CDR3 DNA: TGTGCCAGCAGCCTCGCCGGGACAGCTTTCTACGAGCAGTACTTC; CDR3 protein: CASSLAGTAFYEQYF
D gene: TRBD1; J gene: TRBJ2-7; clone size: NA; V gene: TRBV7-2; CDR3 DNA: TGTGCCAGCAGCTTAGAGACAGGGGCTCGGACCTACGAGCAGTACTTC; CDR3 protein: CASSLETGARTYEQYF
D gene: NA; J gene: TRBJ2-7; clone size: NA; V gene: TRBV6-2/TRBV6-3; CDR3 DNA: TGTGCCGGCAGTTACGGTCCGTCCTACGAGCAGTACTTC; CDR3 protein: CAGSYGPSYEQYF
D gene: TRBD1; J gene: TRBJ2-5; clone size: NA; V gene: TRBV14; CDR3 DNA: TGTGCCAGCAGCCATCTGGACAGGCAAGAGACCCAGTACTTC; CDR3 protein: CASSHLDRQETQYF
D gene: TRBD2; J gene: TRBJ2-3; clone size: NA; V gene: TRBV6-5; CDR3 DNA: TGTGCCAGCAGTTACTCGATCCCTAGCGGGAGGATAGGCACAGATACGCAGTATTTT; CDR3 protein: CASSYSIPSGRIGTDTQYF
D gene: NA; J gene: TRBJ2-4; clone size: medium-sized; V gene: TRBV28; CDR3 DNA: TGTGCCAGCAGTCCTCTACTATGGGGCAAAAACATTCAGTACTTC; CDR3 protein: CASSPLLWGKNIQYF
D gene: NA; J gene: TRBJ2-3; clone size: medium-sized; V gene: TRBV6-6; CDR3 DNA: TGTGCCAGCAGTTACCCTTCGGATACGCAGTATTTT; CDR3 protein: CASSYPSDTQYF
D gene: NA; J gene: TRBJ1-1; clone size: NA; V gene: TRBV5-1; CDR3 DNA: TGCGCCAGCAGCATTGTTACGGACGGTGAAGCTTTCTTT; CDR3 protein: CASSIVTDGEAFF
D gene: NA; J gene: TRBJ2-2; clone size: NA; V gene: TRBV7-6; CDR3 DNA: TGTGCCAGCAGCTTCGGGGCCGGGGAGCTGTTTTTT; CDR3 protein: CASSFGAGELFF
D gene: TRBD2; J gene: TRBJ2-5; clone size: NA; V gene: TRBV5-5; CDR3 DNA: TGTGCCAGCAGCTTCGCTGAACTAGCGGGGGAGACCCAGTACTTC; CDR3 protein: CASSFAELAGETQYF
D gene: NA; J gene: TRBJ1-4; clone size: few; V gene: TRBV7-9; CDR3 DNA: TGTGCCAGCACCGCAGGGTACTTTGAAAAACTGTTTTTT; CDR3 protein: CASTAGYFEKLFF
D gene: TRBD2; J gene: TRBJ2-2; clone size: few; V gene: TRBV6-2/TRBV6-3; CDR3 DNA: TGTGCCAGCAGTTCTCCGGGACTAGCGGGATACACCGGGGAGCTGTTTTTT; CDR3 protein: CASSSPGLAGYTGELFF
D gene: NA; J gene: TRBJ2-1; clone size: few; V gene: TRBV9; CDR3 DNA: TGTGCCAGCAGTAGGGAATGGGGCTTGGCTTACAATGAGCAGTTCTTC; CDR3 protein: CASSREWGLAYNEQFF
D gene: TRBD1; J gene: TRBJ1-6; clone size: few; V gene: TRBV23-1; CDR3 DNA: TGCGCCAGCAGTCCCCGGGACAGGGAACCCAATAATTCACCCCTCCACTTT; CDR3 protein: CASSPRDREPNNSPLHF
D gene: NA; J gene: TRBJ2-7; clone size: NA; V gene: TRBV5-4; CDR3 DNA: TGTGCCAGCAGCTTAGATGAGGGTGGGTACGAGCAGTACTTC; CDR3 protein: CASSLDEGGYEQYF
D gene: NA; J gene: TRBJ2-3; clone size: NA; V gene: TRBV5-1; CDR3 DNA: TGCGCCAGCAGCTTTTGGACTGGCACAGATACGCAGTATTTT; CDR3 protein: CASSFWTGTDTQYF
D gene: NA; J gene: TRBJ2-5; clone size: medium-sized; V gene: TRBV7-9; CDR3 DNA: TGTGCCAGCAGCTTCTCCAGGGAGGCCCAGTACTTC; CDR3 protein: CASSFSREAQYF
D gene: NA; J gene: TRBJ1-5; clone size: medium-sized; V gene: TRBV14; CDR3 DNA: TGTGCCAGCAGACCGGAGGCGGATAATCAGCCCCAGCATTTT; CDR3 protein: CASRPEADNQPQHF
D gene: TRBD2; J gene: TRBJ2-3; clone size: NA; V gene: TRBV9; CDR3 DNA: TGTGCCAGCAGCGTAGCTAGCGGGAGCACAGATACGCAGTATTTT; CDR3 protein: CASSVASGSTDTQYF
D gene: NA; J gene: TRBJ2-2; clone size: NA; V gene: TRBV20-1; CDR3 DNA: TGCAGTGCTAGAGATGCCCACTACTCGCTCCCGGCGAACACCGGGGAGCTGTTTTTT; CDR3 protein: CSARDAHYSLPANTGELFF
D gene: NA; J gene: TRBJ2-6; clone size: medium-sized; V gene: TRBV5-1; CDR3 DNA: TGCGCCAGGGGTTGGTCCGGGGCCAACGTCCTGACTTTC; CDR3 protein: CARGWSGANVLTF
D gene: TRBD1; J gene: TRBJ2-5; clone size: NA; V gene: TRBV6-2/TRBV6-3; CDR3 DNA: TGTGCCAGCACCAGCGAGGGACAGCAAGAGCCCCAGTACTTC; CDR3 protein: CASTSEGQQEPQYF